This TCR beta chain appears in the sequencing data of a study of blood T cell repertoires in COVID-19 (dated by TCRdb to about 2020). General notes on the study: Samples from collaborators originated in the United States, Italy and Spain and spanned both the acute and convalescent phases of COVID-19. The material from the prospective study consisted of cDNA or gDNA derived from T cells, B-cell-depleted T cells, or PBMCs. Deeply sampled blood TCRbeta repertoires from subjects exposed to, actively infected with, or recovered from COVID-19 were included in the dataset. A freely available public database, intended as a resource for researchers studying the immune response to SARS-CoV-2, is where the repertoires were released. Samples were obtained from the ongoing ImmuneRACE study (first 160 participants) and from 1,200 or so subjects provided by 6 global collaborators. The sample metadata nearly always contained a de-identified subject ID, COVID-19 status, age in years and sex. HLA class I and class II types, where available, came from metadata supplied by the sample provider rather than from assay-based typing. What the work shows at the level of the full study, not this receptor alone: Clinical and demographic metadata were provided uncurated, with the amount varying by source and participant.

The sample holds a few counts of this clone. Its antigen has not been determined. No base quality values were provided; no much bigger clone lies one nucleotide off. At the junction V is shortened by 4 bases and J by 3 bases, with 10 bases in between. For CDR1 and CDR2, the germline V gene (reference sequence) lists LNHDA and SQIVND. Counted from cysteine to phenylalanine, this CDR3 has 14 amino acids. Kept here is only the CDR3 DNA, which spans 42 bases and is read in frame from base 1. TCRbeta CDR3 regions were amplified from genomic DNA by means of the immunoSEQ Assay, a bias-controlled multiplex PCR. The authors processed their data as follows. The number of nucleated cells in each sample was estimated by amplification of reference gene primers within the assay. To quantify the absolute abundance of each unique TCRbeta CDR3 rearrangement, sequence reads were collapsed and filtered. Productive Simpson clonality was computed per sample as the square root of Simpson's diversity index over productive rearrangements. The clones in this table, taken by TCRdb from immuneACCESS, are in-frame only. Not every clone is retained; where verified, under half of the shortfall comes from an unresolved V gene, and the cause of the rest is unknown. That table furnishes V, J and clone size, whereas the DNA furnished D and trimming. The sample contains fewer than 200,000 clones, roughly 90% of them found a single time. 4.8% of the sample rests with the top ten.

In Seattle, one collaborating source enrolled patients while the infection was active and tracked those patients longitudinally over the course of disease. The collaborating institutions used their own protocols to collect whole blood in K2EDTA tubes. For TCRbeta analysis, collaborators shipped samples as frozen whole blood, isolated PBMCs, or DNA extracted from either of those sample types. Sequenced material: peripheral blood. Recombination linked TRBV19 to TRBJ1-5; a tentative D match to TRBD1 spans 5 bases. The TCR was taken from a man under 40 with COVID-19, enrolled during active disease. The CDR3 is CASSRQINNQPQHF. The nucleotide sequence is given as TGTGCCAGTAGTAGACAGATAAACAATCAGCCCCAGCATTTT.